This T cell receptor beta chain was obtained from a study of blood T cell repertoires in COVID-19. Overall study: Some COVID-19 samples were acute and others convalescent; all came from the United States, Italy and Spain. T cells, B-cell-depleted T cells, or PBMCs provided the cDNA or gDNA that served as material.

Original analysis: Reference gene primer amplification yielded estimated nucleated cell counts. Measured with immunoSEQ multiplex PCR; TCRdb has only the in-frame clones, and not every one. That table furnishes V, J and clone size, whereas the DNA furnished D and trimming. The sample consists of about 110,000 clones, 69% of them appearing once. V lost 6 bases to trimming and J lost 0 bases, with 11 bases between them. Per germline, CDR1 ENHRY and CDR2 SYGVKD. The CDR3 covers 14 residues. V usage is TRBV10-3 and J usage is TRBJ1-2, with a tentative D call TRBD1 (6 bases). The clonotype was recovered from a man of 80 years or more with acute or convalescent COVID-19. Sequencing was performed on peripheral blood. CDR3 DNA: TGTGCCATCAGGGACAGCGCCTCTAACTATGGCTACACCTTC. Its protein is CAIRDSASNYGYTF.